This T cell receptor (beta chain) is drawn from a study of CD8 T cells in ankylosing spondylitis (dated by TCRdb to the late 2010s). Describing the broader study: The study profiled T cell receptor beta repertoires in healthy donors and ankylosing spondylitis patients to find disease-linked TCR variants. The full study cohort comprised approximately 23 ankylosing spondylitis patients and 85 to 120 healthy donors. Samples of peripheral blood were taken, and for ankylosing spondylitis patients, synovial fluid was collected as well.

Reads for this sample came from an Illumina HiSeq 2500. Quantitative 5'-RACE with molecular barcodes was the method used to prepare the TCR beta libraries. As for the original processing: A new computational method, built on a probabilistic model of VDJ rearrangement, was used to identify disease-linked TCR variants. TCRdb handled the public reads itself, with Q25 trimming in fastp and clone calling in MiXCR, and kept productive beta chains. Here each entry gathers all rows of one CDR3 protein and keeps the most common genes and DNA. These V and J calls are TCRdb output, not the study's own analysis. Recorded for this sample are 200,000 to 300,000 distinct CDR3 sequences; 7.5% to 9% of them occurred a single time. Together, the top ten hold nearly 7% of the sample. There are many counts of this clonotype. Its recognized antigen is unknown. The record has no base qualities; no much larger clone is one base away.

Unmatched junction bases come to 3, with V trimmed by 2 bases and J by 6 bases. Looking up the germline V gene yields CDR1 SGHRS and CDR2 YFSETQ. The CDR3 measures 15 amino acids from cysteine to phenylalanine. Only CDR3 DNA is held: 45 bases, read in frame from base 1. Overall results and qualifications from the work: Blood from ankylosing spondylitis patients appeared to be characterized by a TCR beta motif made up of fewer than ten highly homologous amino acid variants. A CD8+ phenotype was shown by the disease-linked clones, which were found at relatively low frequencies in peripheral blood. Some TCR beta motif variants had previously been reported in synovial fluid and blood of reactive arthritis patients, which suggested common disease-initiation mechanisms. According to the report, matched synovial fluid samples from ankylosing spondylitis patients were significantly enriched for the disease-linked clones.

Sequencing input: blood, either unsorted or a sorted T cell fraction (not recorded which). The V and J genes are TRBV5-1 and TRBJ2-1; 12 junctional bases match TRBD2. The source is a male donor with ankylosing spondylitis or in good health (not recorded which). The bases are TGCGCCAGCAGCTTTCCTAGCGGGGGGGCCAATGAGCAGTTCTTC. The resulting protein is CASSFPSGGANEQFF. With the portions outside the CDR3 filled from the reference TRBV5-1 and TRBJ2-1 genes, the complete variable region becomes KAGVTQTPRYLIKTRGQQVTLSCSPISGHRSVSWYQQTPGQGLQFLFEYFSETQRNKGNFPGRFSGRQFSNSRSEMNVSTLELGDSALYLCASSFPSGGANEQFFGPGTRLTVL.